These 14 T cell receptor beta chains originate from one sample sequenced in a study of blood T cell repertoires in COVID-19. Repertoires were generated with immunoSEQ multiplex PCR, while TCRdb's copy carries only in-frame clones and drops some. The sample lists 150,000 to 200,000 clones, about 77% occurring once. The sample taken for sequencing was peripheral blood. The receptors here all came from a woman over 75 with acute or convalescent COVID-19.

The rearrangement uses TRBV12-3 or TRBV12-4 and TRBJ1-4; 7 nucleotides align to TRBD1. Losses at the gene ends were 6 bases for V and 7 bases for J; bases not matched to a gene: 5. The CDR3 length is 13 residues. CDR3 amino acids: CASSLNRGEKLFF. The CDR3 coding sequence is TGTGCCAGCAGCCTCAACAGGGGTGAAAAACTGTTTTTT.

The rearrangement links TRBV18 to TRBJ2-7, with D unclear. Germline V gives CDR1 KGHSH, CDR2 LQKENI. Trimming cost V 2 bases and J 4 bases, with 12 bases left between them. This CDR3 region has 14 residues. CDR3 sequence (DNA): TGTGCCAGCTCACCAGGGCTGCGCCTTTACGAGCAGTACTTC. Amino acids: CASSPGLRLYEQYF.

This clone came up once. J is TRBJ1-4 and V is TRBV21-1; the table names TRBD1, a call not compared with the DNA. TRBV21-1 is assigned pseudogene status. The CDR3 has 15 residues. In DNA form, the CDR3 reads TGTGCCAGCAGCAGAGACAGGGCCCTGGATAAAAAACTGTTTTTT. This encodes CASSRDRALDKKLFF.

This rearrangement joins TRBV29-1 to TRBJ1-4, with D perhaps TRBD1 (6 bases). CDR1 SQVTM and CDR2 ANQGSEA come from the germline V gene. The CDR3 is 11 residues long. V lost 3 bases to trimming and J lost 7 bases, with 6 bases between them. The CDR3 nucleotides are TGCAGCGTTGACAGGGGTGAAAAACTGTTTTTT. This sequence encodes CSVDRGEKLFF.

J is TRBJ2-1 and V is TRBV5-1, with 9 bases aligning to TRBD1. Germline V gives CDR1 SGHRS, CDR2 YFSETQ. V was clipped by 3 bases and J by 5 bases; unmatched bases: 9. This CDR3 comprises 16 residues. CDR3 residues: CASSSTGGVGDNEQFF. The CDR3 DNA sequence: TGCGCCAGCAGCTCCACAGGGGGCGTGGGCGACAATGAGCAGTTCTTC.

CDR3 loop: CASSLRDRVQNEQFF. CDR3 in DNA: TGCGCCAGCAGCTTGAGGGACAGGGTGCAGAATGAGCAGTTCTTC. The V call is TRBV5-1, the J call TRBJ2-1, with 9 bases lining up with TRBD1. V lost 1 base to trimming and J lost 7 bases; unmatched junction nucleotides: 6. Germline assignment: CDR1 SGHRS and CDR2 YFSETQ. The CDR3 spans 15 residues.

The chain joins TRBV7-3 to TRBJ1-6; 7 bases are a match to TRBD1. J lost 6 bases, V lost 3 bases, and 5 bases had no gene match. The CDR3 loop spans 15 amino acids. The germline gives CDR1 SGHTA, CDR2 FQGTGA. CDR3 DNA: TGTGCCAGCAGCTTCGGGACAGCAATTAATTCACCCCTCCACTTT. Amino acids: CASSFGTAINSPLHF. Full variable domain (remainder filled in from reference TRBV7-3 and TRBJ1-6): GAGVSQTPSNKVTEKGKYVELRCDPISGHTALYWYRQSLGQGPEFLIYFQGTGAADDSGLPNDRFFAVRPEGSVSTLKIQRTERGDSAVYLCASSFGTAINSPLHFGNGTRLTVT.

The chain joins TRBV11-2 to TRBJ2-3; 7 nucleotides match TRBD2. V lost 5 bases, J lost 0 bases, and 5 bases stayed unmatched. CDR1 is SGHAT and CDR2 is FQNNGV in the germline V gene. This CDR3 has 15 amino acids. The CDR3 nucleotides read TGTGCCAGCAGCACGCTAGCGGTTAGCACAGATACGCAGTATTTT. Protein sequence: CASSTLAVSTDTQYF.

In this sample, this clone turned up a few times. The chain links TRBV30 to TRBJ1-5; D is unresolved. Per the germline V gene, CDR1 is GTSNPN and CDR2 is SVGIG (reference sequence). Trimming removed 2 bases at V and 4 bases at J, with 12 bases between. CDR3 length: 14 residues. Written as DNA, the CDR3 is TGTGCCTGGAGTCTTGGGTGGAGTAATCAGCCCCAGCATTTT. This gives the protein CAWSLGWSNQPQHF.

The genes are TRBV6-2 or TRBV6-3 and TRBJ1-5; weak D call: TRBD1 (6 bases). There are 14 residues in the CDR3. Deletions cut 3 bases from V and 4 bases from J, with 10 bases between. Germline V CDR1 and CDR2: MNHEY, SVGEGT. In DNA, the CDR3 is TGTGCCAGCAGTTATTTGGGGGCGAATCAGCCCCAGCATTTT. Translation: CASSYLGANQPQHF.

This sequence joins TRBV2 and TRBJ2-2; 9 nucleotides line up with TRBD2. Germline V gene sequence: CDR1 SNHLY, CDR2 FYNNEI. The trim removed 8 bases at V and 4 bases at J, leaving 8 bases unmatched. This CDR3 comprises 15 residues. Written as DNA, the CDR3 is TGTGCCAGCTCAGGATTAGCGGGAGCCACCGGGGAGCTGTTTTTT. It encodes CASSGLAGATGELFF.

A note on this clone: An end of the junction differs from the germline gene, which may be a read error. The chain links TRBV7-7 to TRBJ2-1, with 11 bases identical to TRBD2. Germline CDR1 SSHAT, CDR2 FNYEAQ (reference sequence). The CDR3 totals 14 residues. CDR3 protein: CASSLVSGRGEQFF. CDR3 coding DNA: TGTGCTAGCAGCTTAGTTAGCGGGAGGGGGGAGCAGTTCTTC.

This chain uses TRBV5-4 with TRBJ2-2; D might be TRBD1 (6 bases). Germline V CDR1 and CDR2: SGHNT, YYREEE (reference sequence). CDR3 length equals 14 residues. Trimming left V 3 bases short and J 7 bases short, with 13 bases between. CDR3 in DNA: TGTGCCAGCAGCTCCCTAGGGGGTAACGGGGAGCTGTTTTTT. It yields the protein CASSSLGGNGELFF. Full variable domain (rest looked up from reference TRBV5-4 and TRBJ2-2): ETGVTQSPTHLIKTRGQQVTLRCSSQSGHNTVSWYQQALGQGPQFIFQYYREEENGRGNFPPRFSGLQFPNYSSELNVNALELDDSALYLCASSSLGGNGELFFGEGSRLTVL.

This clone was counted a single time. CDR3 sequence (DNA): TGTGCCAGTACCTCTAGCGCTGCAACTAATGAAAAACTGTTTTTT. Its protein is CASTSSAATNEKLFF. The V gene is TRBV19, the J gene TRBJ1-4; unclear D gene. The germline CDR1 and CDR2 sequences are LNHDA and SQIVND (reference sequence). V lost 7 bases, J lost 0 bases, and 12 bases lay in between. CDR3 length equals 15 residues.